Following are 2 T cell receptor beta chains from one sample sequenced in a study of T cell responses to AZD1222 COVID-19 vaccine. Using immunoSEQ multiplex PCR, the repertoire was profiled, and TCRdb retains in-frame clones only, with some absent. The table has under 150,000 clones, roughly 92% seen once. Sequenced here: peripheral blood, sampled 28 days after the second AZD1222 dose. All receptors come from an adult who received the AZD1222 COVID-19 vaccine.

CDR3 bases: TGTGCCAGCAGGGAGATTTATAGCAATCAGCCCCAGCATTTT. Its translation: CASREIYSNQPQHF. The rearrangement uses TRBV6-5 and TRBJ1-5; D ambiguous. The CDR3 runs to 14 residues. Germline V gene data show CDR1 as MNHEY and CDR2 as SVGAGI. Trimming shortened V by 6 bases and J by 0 bases, and 9 bases separated the two germline ends.

The chain couples TRBV6-6 to TRBJ2-2; 10 bases match TRBD2. Losses at the gene ends were 4 bases for V and 2 bases for J; bases not matched to a gene: 4. CDR1 is MNHNY, CDR2 SVGAGI, per germline (reference sequence). The CDR3 length is 16 residues. CDR3 bases: TGTGCCAGCAGTTTTCGGACTAGCGGTAACACCGGGGAGCTGTTTTTT. It specifies CASSFRTSGNTGELFF.